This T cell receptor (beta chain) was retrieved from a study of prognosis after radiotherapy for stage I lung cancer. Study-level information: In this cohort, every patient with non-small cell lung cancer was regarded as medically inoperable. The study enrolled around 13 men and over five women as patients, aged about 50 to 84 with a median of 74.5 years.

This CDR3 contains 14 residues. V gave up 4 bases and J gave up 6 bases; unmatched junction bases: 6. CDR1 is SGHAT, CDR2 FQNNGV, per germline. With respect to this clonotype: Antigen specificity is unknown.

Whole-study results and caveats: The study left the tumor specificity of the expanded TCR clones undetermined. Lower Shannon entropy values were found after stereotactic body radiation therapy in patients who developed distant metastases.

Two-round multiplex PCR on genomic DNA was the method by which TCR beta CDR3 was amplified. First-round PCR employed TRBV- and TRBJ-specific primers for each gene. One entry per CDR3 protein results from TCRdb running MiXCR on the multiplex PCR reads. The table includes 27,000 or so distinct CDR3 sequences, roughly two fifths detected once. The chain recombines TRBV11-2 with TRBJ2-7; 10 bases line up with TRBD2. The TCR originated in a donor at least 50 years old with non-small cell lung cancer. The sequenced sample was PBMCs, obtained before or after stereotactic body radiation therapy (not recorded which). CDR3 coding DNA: TGTGCCAGCAGCTCAGAGAGCGGGAGGGTCGAGCAGTACTTC. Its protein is CASSSESGRVEQYF.